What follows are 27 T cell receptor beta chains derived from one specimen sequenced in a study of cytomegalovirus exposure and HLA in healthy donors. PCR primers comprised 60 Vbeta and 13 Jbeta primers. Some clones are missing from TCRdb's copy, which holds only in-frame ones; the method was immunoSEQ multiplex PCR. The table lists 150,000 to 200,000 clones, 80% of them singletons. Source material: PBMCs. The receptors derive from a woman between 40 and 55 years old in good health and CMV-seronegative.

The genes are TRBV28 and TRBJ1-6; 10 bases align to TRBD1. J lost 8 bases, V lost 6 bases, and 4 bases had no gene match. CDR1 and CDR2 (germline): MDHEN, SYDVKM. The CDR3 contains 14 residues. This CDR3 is CASRGTGADSPLHF. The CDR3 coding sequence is TGTGCCAGCAGGGGGACAGGGGCTGATTCACCCCTCCACTTT.

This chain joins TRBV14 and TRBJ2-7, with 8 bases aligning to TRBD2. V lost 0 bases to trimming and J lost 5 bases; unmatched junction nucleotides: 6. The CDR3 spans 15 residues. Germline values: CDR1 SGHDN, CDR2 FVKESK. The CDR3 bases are TGTGCCAGCAGCCAAGATTTGGTAGCGGGGCACGAGCAGTACTTC. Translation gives CASSQDLVAGHEQYF. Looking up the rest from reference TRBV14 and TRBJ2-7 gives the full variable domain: EAGVTQFPSHSVIEKGQTVTLRCDPISGHDNLYWYRRVMGKEIKFLLHFVKESKQDESGMPNNRFLAERTGGTYSTLKVQPAELEDSGVYFCASSQDLVAGHEQYFGPGTRLTVT.

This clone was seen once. The CDR3, as DNA: TGCGCCAGCAGCCAAGATCGTGGAGGGACTCGAGCTTTCTTT. Translation: CASSQDRGGTRAFF. V is TRBV4-3 and J is TRBJ1-1, with a tentative D call TRBD1 (5 bases). In germline, CDR1 is LGHNA, CDR2 YSLEER. CDR3 length: 14 amino acids. The germline V and J ends were trimmed by 0 bases and 10 bases, with 15 bases remaining between them.

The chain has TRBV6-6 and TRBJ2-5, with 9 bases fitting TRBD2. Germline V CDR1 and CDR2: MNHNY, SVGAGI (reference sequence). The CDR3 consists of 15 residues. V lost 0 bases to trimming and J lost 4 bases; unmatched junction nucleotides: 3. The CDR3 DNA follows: TGTGCCAGCAGTTACTCAGCGGGGGGCTCAGAGACCCAGTACTTC. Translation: CASSYSAGGSETQYF.

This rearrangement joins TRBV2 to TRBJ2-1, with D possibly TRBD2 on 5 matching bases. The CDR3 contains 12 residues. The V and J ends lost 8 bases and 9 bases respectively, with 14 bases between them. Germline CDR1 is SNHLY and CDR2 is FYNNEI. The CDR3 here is CASSGYAGEQFF. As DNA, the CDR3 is TGTGCCAGCTCCGGTTACGCGGGTGAGCAGTTCTTC.

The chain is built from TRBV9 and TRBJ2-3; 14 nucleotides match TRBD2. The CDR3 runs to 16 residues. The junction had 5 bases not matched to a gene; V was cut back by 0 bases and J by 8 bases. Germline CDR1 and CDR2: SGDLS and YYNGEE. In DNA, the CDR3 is TGTGCCAGCAGCGTAGGGGGACTAGCGGGAGTCTCTACGCAGTATTTT. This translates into CASSVGGLAGVSTQYF.

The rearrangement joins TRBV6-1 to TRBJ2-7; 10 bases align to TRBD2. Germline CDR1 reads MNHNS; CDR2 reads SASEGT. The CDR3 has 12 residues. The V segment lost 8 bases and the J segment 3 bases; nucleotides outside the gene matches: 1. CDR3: CASRTSGYEQYF. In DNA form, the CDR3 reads TGTGCCAGCCGGACTAGCGGCTACGAGCAGTACTTC.

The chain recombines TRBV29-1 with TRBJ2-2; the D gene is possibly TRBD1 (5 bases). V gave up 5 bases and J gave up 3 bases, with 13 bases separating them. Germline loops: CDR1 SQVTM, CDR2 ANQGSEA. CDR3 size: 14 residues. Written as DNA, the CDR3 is TGCAGCGTTAAGAAACAGGCGGACACCGGGGAGCTGTTTTTT. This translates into CSVKKQADTGELFF.

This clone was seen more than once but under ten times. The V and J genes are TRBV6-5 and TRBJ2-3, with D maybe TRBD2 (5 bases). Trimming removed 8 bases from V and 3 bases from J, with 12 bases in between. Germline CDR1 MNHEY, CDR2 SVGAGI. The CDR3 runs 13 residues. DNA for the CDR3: TGTGCCAGCCGGCCCGGGGAAACAGATACGCAGTATTTT. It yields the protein CASRPGETDTQYF.

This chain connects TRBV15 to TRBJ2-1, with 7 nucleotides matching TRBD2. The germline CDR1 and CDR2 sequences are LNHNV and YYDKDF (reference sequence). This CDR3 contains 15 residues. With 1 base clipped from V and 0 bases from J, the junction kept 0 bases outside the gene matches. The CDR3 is CATSRGTSSYNEQFF. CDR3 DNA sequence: TGTGCCACCAGCAGAGGGACTAGCTCCTACAATGAGCAGTTCTTC.

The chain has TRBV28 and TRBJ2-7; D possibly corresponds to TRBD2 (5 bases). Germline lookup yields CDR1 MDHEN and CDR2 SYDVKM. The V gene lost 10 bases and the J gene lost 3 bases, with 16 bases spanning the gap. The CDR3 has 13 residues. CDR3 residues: CAIGRGKIYEQYF. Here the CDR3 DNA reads TGTGCCATAGGTCGGGGAAAGATCTACGAGCAGTACTTC. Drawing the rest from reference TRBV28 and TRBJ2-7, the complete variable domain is DVKVTQSSRYLVKRTGEKVFLECVQDMDHENMFWYRQDPGLGLRLIYFSYDVKMKEKGDIPEGYSVSREKKERFSLILESASTNQTSMYLCAIGRGKIYEQYFGPGTRLTVT.

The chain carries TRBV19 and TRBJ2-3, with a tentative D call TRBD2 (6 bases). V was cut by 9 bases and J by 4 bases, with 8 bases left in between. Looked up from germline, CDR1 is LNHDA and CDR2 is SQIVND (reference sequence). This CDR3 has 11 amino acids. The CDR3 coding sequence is TGTGCCAGCGGGGGATCAGATACGCAGTATTTT. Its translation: CASGGSDTQYF.

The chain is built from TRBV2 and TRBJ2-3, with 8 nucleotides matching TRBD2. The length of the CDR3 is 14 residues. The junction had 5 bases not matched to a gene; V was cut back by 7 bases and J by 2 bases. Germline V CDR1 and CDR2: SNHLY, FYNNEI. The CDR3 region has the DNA TGTGCCAGCAAGGGGACTAGTAACACAGATACGCAGTATTTT. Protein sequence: CASKGTSNTDTQYF.

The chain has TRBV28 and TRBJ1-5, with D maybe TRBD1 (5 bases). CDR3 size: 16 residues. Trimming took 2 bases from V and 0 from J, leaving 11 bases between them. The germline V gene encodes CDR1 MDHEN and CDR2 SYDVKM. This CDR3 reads CASSLRQGYSNQPQHF. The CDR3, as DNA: TGTGCCAGCAGTTTAAGGCAGGGCTATAGCAATCAGCCCCAGCATTTT.

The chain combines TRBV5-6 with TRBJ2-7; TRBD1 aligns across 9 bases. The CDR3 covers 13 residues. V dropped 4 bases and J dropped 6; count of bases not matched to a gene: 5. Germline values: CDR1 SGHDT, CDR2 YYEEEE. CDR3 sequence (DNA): TGTGCCAGCAGCCGGACAGGGGTTGGCGAGCAGTACTTC. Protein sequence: CASSRTGVGEQYF.

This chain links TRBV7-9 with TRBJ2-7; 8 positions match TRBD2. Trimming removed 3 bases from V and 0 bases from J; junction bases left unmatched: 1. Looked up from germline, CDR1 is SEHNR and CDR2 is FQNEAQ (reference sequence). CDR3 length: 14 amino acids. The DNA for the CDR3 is TGTGCCAGCAGCTTGGGGACTAGCTCCTACGAGCAGTACTTC. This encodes CASSLGTSSYEQYF.

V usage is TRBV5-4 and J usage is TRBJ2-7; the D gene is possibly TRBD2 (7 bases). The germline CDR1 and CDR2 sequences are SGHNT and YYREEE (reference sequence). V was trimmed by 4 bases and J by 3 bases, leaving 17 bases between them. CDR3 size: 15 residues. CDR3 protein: CASSPDGGPIYEQYF. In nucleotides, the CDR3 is TGTGCCAGCAGCCCGGACGGGGGGCCGATCTACGAGCAGTACTTC.

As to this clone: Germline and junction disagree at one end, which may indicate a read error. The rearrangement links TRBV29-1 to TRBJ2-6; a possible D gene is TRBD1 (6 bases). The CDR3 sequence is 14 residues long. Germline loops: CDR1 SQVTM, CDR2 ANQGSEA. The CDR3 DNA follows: TGCAGCGTCACAGGGCAGTCTGGGGCCAACGGCCTGACTTTC. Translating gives CSVTGQSGANGLTF.

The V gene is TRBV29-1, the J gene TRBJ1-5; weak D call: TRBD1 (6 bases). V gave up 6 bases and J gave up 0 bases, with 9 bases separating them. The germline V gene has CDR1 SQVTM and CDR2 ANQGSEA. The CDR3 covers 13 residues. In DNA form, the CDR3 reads TGCAGCGTCCGACAGGATAGCAATCAGCCCCAGCATTTT. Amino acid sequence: CSVRQDSNQPQHF.

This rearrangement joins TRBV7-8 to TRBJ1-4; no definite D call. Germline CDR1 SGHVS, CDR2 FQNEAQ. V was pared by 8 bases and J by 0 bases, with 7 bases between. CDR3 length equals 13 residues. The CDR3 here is CASRPATNEKLFF. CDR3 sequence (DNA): TGTGCCAGCCGTCCTGCAACTAATGAAAAACTGTTTTTT.

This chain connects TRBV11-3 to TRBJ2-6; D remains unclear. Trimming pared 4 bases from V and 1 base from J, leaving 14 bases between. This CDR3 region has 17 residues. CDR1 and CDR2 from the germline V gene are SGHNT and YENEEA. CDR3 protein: CASSYLFPASGANVLTF. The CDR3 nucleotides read TGTGCCAGCAGCTACTTATTTCCCGCTTCTGGGGCCAACGTCCTGACTTTC.

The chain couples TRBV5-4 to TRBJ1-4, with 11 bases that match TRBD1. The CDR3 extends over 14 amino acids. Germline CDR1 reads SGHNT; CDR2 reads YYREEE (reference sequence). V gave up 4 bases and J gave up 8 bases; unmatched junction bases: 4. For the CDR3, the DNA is TGTGCCAGCAGCGCGGGACAGGGGGTCGAAAAACTGTTTTTT. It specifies CASSAGQGVEKLFF.

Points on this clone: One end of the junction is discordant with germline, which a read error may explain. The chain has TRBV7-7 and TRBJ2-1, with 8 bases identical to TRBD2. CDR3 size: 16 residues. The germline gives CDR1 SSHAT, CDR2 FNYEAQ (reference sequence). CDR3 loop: CASSLTAGAVYNEQFF. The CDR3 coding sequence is TGTGCTAGCAGCTTAACAGCGGGAGCGGTCTACAATGAGCAGTTCTTC.

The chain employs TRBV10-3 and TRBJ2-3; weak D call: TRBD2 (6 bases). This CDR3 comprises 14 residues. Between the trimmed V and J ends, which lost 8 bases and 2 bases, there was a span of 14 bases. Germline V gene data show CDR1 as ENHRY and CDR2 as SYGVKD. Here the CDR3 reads CAIDDGGTTDTQYF. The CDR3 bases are TGTGCCATCGACGACGGGGGAACCACAGATACGCAGTATTTT.

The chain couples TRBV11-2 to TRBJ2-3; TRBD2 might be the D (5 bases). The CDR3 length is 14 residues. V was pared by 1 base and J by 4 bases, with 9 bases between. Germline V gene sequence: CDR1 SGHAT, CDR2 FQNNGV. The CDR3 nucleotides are TGTGCCAGCAGCTTAGTAGGAGGCGCAGATACGCAGTATTTT. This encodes CASSLVGGADTQYF.

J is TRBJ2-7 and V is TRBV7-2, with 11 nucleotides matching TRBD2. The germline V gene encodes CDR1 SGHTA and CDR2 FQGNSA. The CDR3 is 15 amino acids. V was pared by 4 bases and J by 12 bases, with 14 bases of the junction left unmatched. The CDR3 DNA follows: TGTGCCAGCAGCTCCTCCGCCTCGACTAGCGGGGCCGCGTACTTC. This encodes CASSSSASTSGAAYF.

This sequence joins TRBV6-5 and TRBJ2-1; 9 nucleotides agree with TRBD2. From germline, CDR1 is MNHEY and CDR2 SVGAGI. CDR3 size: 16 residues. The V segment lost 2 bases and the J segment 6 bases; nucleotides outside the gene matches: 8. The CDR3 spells CASSYVAGVVFNEQFF. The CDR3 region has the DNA TGTGCCAGCAGTTACGTAGCGGGAGTGGTTTTCAATGAGCAGTTCTTC.